These 15 T cell receptor beta chains were all obtained from the same sample, sequenced in a study of T cell repertoires in cytomegalovirus infection. Each CDR3 protein is one row after TCRdb ran MiXCR on the reads. The sample records 450,000 to 600,000 distinct CDR3 sequences, approximately 10% being singletons. The specimen was PBMCs. All receptors derive from a human donor in good health (CMV status not recorded). Some clones in this sample may be carry-over from other donors' samples.

There are many counts of this clonotype. The J gene is TRBJ1-1, the V gene TRBV7-6, with TRBD1 matching over 8 bases. This CDR3 has 13 amino acids. Losses at the gene ends were 5 bases for V and 5 bases for J; bases not matched to a gene: 4. CDR1 SGHVS and CDR2 FNYEAQ come from the germline V gene. CDR3 amino acids: CASSGQGRTEAFF. In nucleotides, the CDR3 is TGTGCCAGCAGCGGACAGGGTCGAACTGAAGCTTTCTTT.

This clonotype was picked up many times. The rearrangement joins TRBV7-3 to TRBJ1-1; unclear D gene. Germline loops: CDR1 SGHTA, CDR2 FQGTGA. CDR3 length: 13 residues. V was shortened by 2 bases and J by 8 bases, with 12 bases between the two germline ends. The CDR3: CASSLRPSGEAFF. The CDR3 nucleotides read TGTGCCAGCAGCTTACGACCCTCAGGAGAAGCTTTCTTT.

This chain links TRBV20-1 with TRBJ1-1; maybe TRBD1 (5 bases). V was cut by 8 bases and J by 6 bases, with 25 bases left in between. CDR3 size: 15 residues. Per germline, CDR1 DFQATT and CDR2 SNEGSKA (reference sequence). The CDR3 is CSSNRGLMNGAEAFF. In nucleotides, the CDR3 is TGCAGTTCTAATAGGGGACTCATGAACGGGGCTGAAGCTTTCTTT.

This clonotype was observed at least ten times. This chain uses TRBV4-1 with TRBJ1-5; D gene unclear. Germline V gene lookup returns CDR1 MGHRA and CDR2 YSYEKL. V gave up 1 base and J gave up 0 bases, with 7 bases separating them. The CDR3 totals 15 residues. CDR3 amino acids: CASSQGTYSNQPQHF. For the CDR3, the DNA is TGCGCCAGCAGCCAAGGGACCTATAGCAATCAGCCCCAGCATTTT.

This clonotype appeared many times. V gene TRBV7-8 combines with J gene TRBJ1-4; tentative D call: TRBD1 (6 bases). V lost 5 bases, J lost 8 bases, and 15 bases lay in between. The length of the CDR3 is 14 residues. Looked up from germline, CDR1 is SGHVS and CDR2 is FQNEAQ. The DNA for the CDR3 is TGTGCCAGCAGCGAACGCCCCCAGGGGGAAAAACTGTTTTTT. This translates into CASSERPQGEKLFF.

This clonotype occurred many times. The chain is built from TRBV7-9 and TRBJ1-1; D is ambiguous. V was trimmed by 7 bases and J by 3 bases, leaving 9 bases between them. From germline, CDR1 is SEHNR and CDR2 FQNEAQ (reference sequence). The CDR3 runs to 12 residues. The CDR3 DNA sequence: TGTGCCAGCACCACTCCCTACACTGAAGCTTTCTTT. Translated: CASTTPYTEAFF.

This clonotype has just a few counts. V is TRBV20-1 and J is TRBJ2-1; 8 nucleotides line up with TRBD1. Trimming took 4 bases from V and 11 from J; bases not matched to a gene: 13. The germline V gene has CDR1 DFQATT and CDR2 SNEGSKA (reference sequence). The CDR3 has 14 residues. The CDR3 spells CSANPQGAGVKQFF. The CDR3 DNA is TGCAGTGCTAACCCCCAGGGGGCAGGAGTTAAGCAGTTCTTC.

This clonotype was observed many times. J is TRBJ2-7 and V is TRBV7-6, with D maybe TRBD2 (6 bases). CDR1 SGHVS and CDR2 FNYEAQ come from the germline V gene. The ends were cut back, 5 bases at V and 2 bases at J, with 16 bases in the middle. The CDR3 has 15 residues. CDR3 loop: CASSLLAETTYEQYF. DNA of the CDR3: TGTGCCAGCAGCCTTTTAGCGGAGACGACCTACGAGCAGTACTTC.

This clonotype was observed at least ten times. The rearrangement links TRBV5-6 to TRBJ2-2; TRBD1 or TRBD2 may be the D gene (6 bases each). Germline V gene sequence: CDR1 SGHDT, CDR2 YYEEEE. There are 17 residues in the CDR3. Trimming pared 1 base from V and 6 bases from J, leaving 19 bases between. The CDR3 DNA reads as TGTGCCAGCAGCTTGTTTCACCGGGGGCTTTTATCCGGGGAGCTGTTTTTT. Translation gives CASSLFHRGLLSGELFF.

In this sample, this clonotype turned up many times. The chain links TRBV27 to TRBJ2-1; D possibly uses TRBD1 or TRBD2 (5 bases each). The CDR3 spans 16 residues. Trimming removed 8 bases at V and 2 bases at J, with 19 bases between. The germline V gene has CDR1 MNHEY and CDR2 SMNVEV (reference sequence). The CDR3 sequence is CASRLTGRPTYNEQFF. DNA for the CDR3: TGTGCCAGCCGCTTGACGGGACGGCCTACCTACAATGAGCAGTTCTTC.

Worth noting for this clonotype: A read error may produce the germline difference seen at one junction end. This sequence joins TRBV4-1 and TRBJ1-5; tentatively, D is TRBD1 (5 bases). CDR1 and CDR2 (germline): MGHRA, YSYEKL. The CDR3 has 14 amino acids. This CDR3 is CASSQALRDQPQHF. The CDR3 DNA sequence: TGTGCCAGCAGCCAAGCCCTCAGGGATCAGCCCCAGCATTTT.

The genes are TRBV4-1 and TRBJ1-4; no clear D. The V end lost 1 base, the J end lost 14 bases, and 20 bases lay between the germline ends. This CDR3 contains 15 residues. In germline, CDR1 is MGHRA, CDR2 YSYEKL. CDR3 sequence reads: CASSQAPQRKVGLFF. CDR3 in DNA: TGCGCCAGCAGCCAAGCCCCACAGCGTAAGGTGGGCCTGTTTTTT.

This clonotype was seen at least ten times. The chain carries TRBV7-6 and TRBJ2-5; D gene unclear. This CDR3 contains 12 residues. Germline assignment: CDR1 SGHVS and CDR2 FNYEAQ. V was cut by 4 bases and J by 0 bases, with 3 bases left in between. The CDR3 bases are TGTGCCAGCAGCTCACACCAAGAGACCCAGTACTTC. Amino acid sequence: CASSSHQETQYF.

This clonotype was detected many times. The chain couples TRBV2 to TRBJ2-2; TRBD2 agrees at 7 bases. The CDR3 is 16 amino acids. V lost 2 bases, J lost 4 bases, and 7 bases stayed unmatched. In germline, CDR1 is SNHLY, CDR2 FYNNEI. The CDR3 loop is CASSEMGGGGTGELFF. CDR3 coding DNA: TGTGCCAGCAGTGAAATGGGCGGGGGTGGCACCGGGGAGCTGTTTTTT.

This clonotype was seen ten or more times. The J gene is TRBJ2-1, the V gene TRBV6-1, with 8 bases identical to TRBD1. This CDR3 has 14 residues. V lost 8 bases to trimming and J lost 8 bases; unmatched junction nucleotides: 11. Germline V gene sequence: CDR1 MNHNS, CDR2 SASEGT. The CDR3 bases are TGTGCCAGCTGGCCCGGGACAGGAAGACATGAGCAGTTCTTC. It codes for CASWPGTGRHEQFF.